The rows below give T cell receptor beta chains drawn from one sample of a study of CD4 T cell repertoires and nickel. TCRdb analysed the RT-PCR reads with MiXCR anew, one entry per CDR3 protein. In the table there are about 540 distinct CDR3 sequences, roughly 50% of which are singletons. The sample comprised CD4+ T cells from blood, not recorded whether cultured. Receptors were obtained from a human donor in a nickel allergy study, with or without nickel allergy (not recorded which). It is not recorded whether this sample comes from one donor or several. Both conserved end residues are part of each CDR3. D genes are given only for firm matches. Size values are once, few and many counts, or a class for expanded clones, and some rows have none.

CDR3aa: CAISESSGLRETRSETQYF
CDR3nt: TGTGCCATCAGTGAGTCGTCGGGGTTGCGGGAAACGCGGTCGGAGACCCAGTACTTC
abundance: few
j_gene: TRBJ2-5
d_gene: -
v_gene: TRBV10-3

CDR3aa: CATSPAGPNRYGYTF
CDR3nt: TGTGCCACCAGCCCCGCTGGACCTAACCGCTATGGCTACACCTTC
abundance: -
j_gene: TRBJ1-2
d_gene: -
v_gene: TRBV24-1

CDR3aa: CASSRDYNLAKNIQYF
CDR3nt: TGCGCCAGCAGCCGGGACTACAATCTAGCCAAAAACATTCAGTACTTC
abundance: few
j_gene: TRBJ2-4
d_gene: TRBD2
v_gene: TRBV4-3

CDR3aa: CSARDQDAHNSPLHF
CDR3nt: TGCAGTGCTAGAGATCAGGACGCCCATAATTCACCCCTCCACTTT
abundance: few
j_gene: TRBJ1-6
d_gene: -
v_gene: TRBV20-1

CDR3aa: CASSLGSSSNTGELFF
CDR3nt: TGCGCCAGCAGCTTGGGCTCTAGTTCGAACACCGGGGAGCTGTTTTTT
abundance: -
j_gene: TRBJ2-2
d_gene: -
v_gene: TRBV5-1

CDR3aa: CSAFGENTQYF
CDR3nt: TGCAGTGCCTTTGGAGAGAATACGCAGTATTTT
abundance: -
j_gene: TRBJ2-3
d_gene: -
v_gene: TRBV20-1

CDR3aa: CSATLHVAGGPSRSTQYF
CDR3nt: TGCAGTGCTACCCTCCATGTAGCGGGAGGCCCGAGCAGATCTACCCAGTACTTC
abundance: -
j_gene: TRBJ2-5
d_gene: TRBD2
v_gene: TRBV20-1

CDR3aa: CASSHRTGGSENSPLHF
CDR3nt: TGTGCCAGCAGTCACCGGACAGGGGGCTCGGAGAATTCACCCCTCCACTTT
abundance: -
j_gene: TRBJ1-6
d_gene: TRBD1
v_gene: TRBV28

CDR3aa: CASAVAGAPTDTQYF
CDR3nt: TGTGCCAGCGCGGTAGCGGGAGCACCCACAGATACGCAGTATTTT
abundance: hyperexpanded
j_gene: TRBJ2-3
d_gene: TRBD2
v_gene: TRBV12-3/TRBV12-4

CDR3aa: CASSTLRTGSYEQYF
CDR3nt: TGTGCCAGCAGTACCCTCCGGACAGGGAGCTACGAGCAGTACTTC
abundance: few
j_gene: TRBJ2-7
d_gene: TRBD1
v_gene: TRBV27

CDR3aa: CASSITDTQYF
CDR3nt: TGTGCCAGCAGCATTACAGATACGCAGTATTTT
abundance: few
j_gene: TRBJ2-3
d_gene: -
v_gene: TRBV9

CDR3aa: CSGVAGGGEQYF
CDR3nt: TGCAGTGGGGTAGCGGGAGGGGGTGAGCAGTACTTC
abundance: -
j_gene: TRBJ2-7
d_gene: TRBD2
v_gene: TRBV20-1

CDR3aa: CASSRAHRVSNQPQHF
CDR3nt: TGTGCCAGCAGCCGGGCCCACAGGGTTAGCAATCAGCCCCAGCATTTT
abundance: -
j_gene: TRBJ1-5
d_gene: -
v_gene: TRBV28

CDR3aa: CSARFPTAGNTEAFF
CDR3nt: TGCAGTGCTAGATTCCCCACGGCGGGGAACACTGAAGCTTTCTTT
abundance: few
j_gene: TRBJ1-1
d_gene: -
v_gene: TRBV20-1

CDR3aa: CASSLAMPGTTHTGELFF
CDR3nt: TGCGCCAGCAGCTTGGCAATGCCCGGGACAACCCACACCGGGGAGCTGTTTTTT
abundance: -
j_gene: TRBJ2-2
d_gene: -
v_gene: TRBV5-1

CDR3aa: CASRTRGPGDNEQFF
CDR3nt: TGTGCCAGCCGGACGAGGGGACCCGGGGACAATGAGCAGTTCTTC
abundance: -
j_gene: TRBJ2-1
d_gene: -
v_gene: TRBV27

CDR3aa: CASSYTAPGHGQPQHF
CDR3nt: TGTGCCAGCAGTTACACCGCGCCGGGACACGGTCAGCCCCAGCATTTT
abundance: -
j_gene: TRBJ1-5
d_gene: -
v_gene: TRBV6-2/TRBV6-3

CDR3aa: CASTQTEYNEQFF
CDR3nt: TGTGCCAGCACTCAGACAGAATACAATGAGCAGTTCTTC
abundance: few
j_gene: TRBJ2-1
d_gene: -
v_gene: TRBV6-6